The clone carrying this T cell receptor (beta chain) has a handful of counts. CDR3 length equals 11 residues. Looked up from germline, CDR1 is DFQATT and CDR2 is SNEGSKA (reference sequence). Trimming took off 1 base at V and 7 bases at J, with 7 bases between the two ends. In the original analysis: Reference gene primer amplification gave estimated nucleated cell counts. The data were produced by immunoSEQ multiplex PCR, yet TCRdb's version contains in-frame clones alone and is incomplete. That table is the source of V, J and clone size, and D and trimming were worked out from the DNA. Of tens of thousands of clones listed, 79% are singletons. The sample originates from a study of blood T cell repertoires in COVID-19. Study details: PBMCs, B-cell-depleted T cells, or T cells provided the cDNA or gDNA that made up the material.

The genes are TRBV20-1 and TRBJ1-2; maybe TRBD1 (5 bases). Sequenced: peripheral blood. This sequence was found in a woman aged 60 to 75 with acute or convalescent COVID-19. The CDR3, as DNA: TGCAGTGCTAGAGGGGGCTCTGGCTACACCTTC. This encodes CSARGGSGYTF.